This TCR beta chain originates from a study of regulatory T cells in long-lasting Graves disease. Documented time point: newly diagnosed GD, antithyroid drugs for less than 3 months. PBMC RNA was the source of the TCR library. Arm-PCR with iRepertoire HTBI primers amplified the CDR3 regions for these TCR beta libraries. TCRdb passed the multiplex PCR reads through MiXCR, listing each CDR3 protein once. The data show about 540,000 distinct CDR3 sequences, less than 15% seen once. Remarks on this clonotype: Antigen unknown. Just one base apart from a much larger clone, this may be a read error.

V was pared by 9 bases and J by 6 bases, with 10 bases of the junction left unmatched. There are 14 residues in the CDR3. The germline CDR1 and CDR2 sequences are SGHRS and YFSETQ. General observations from the study: Thyroid tissue went unexamined; only peripheral blood was analyzed. Favored gene segments in persistent disease were TRBV28, TRBJ1-2 and TRBJ2-5.

This sample also belongs to another study, concerning T cells in Graves' hyperthyroidism and ophthalmopathy. That paper adds: Graves' hyperthyroidism is called stable when ophthalmopathy does not progress within 18 months. The primer set for the first-round RT-PCR of the TCR CDR3 was HTBI.

Source: peripheral blood mononuclear cells (PBMCs), taken at new diagnosis, from a patient treated with antithyroid drugs. The TCR originated in a man aged 25-45 years with Graves disease. V usage is TRBV5-1 and J usage is TRBJ2-3, with TRBD2 matching 10 bases. CDR3 sequence (DNA): TGCGCCACCAGGGAGCGGGAGGGTCGGGATACGCAGTATTTT. Its protein product is CATREREGRDTQYF.